Listed below are T cell receptor beta chains from one sample, sequenced in a study of cytomegalovirus exposure and HLA in healthy donors. Data came from immunoSEQ multiplex PCR; TCRdb stores just in-frame clones and leaves some out. Of roughly 160,000 clones in the sample, approximately 79% were seen once. The sample taken for sequencing was PBMCs. The source of these receptors is a man in his forties or fifties in good health and CMV-seronegative. Both conserved end residues are part of each CDR3. Each record gives: V gene, clone size, J gene, D gene, CDR3 protein, CDR3 DNA. A D gene is named only where the DNA matches it firmly. Only some rows state a clone size, as once, few, many or a class for expanded clones.

v_call: TRBV19; clone_size: few; j_call: TRBJ1-4; d_call: -; cdr3_aa: CASTSWGANEKLFF; cdr3_nt: TGTGCCAGTACGTCGTGGGGAGCCAATGAAAAACTGTTTTTT
v_call: TRBV4-3; clone_size: -; j_call: TRBJ1-1; d_call: TRBD1; cdr3_aa: CASSYDREWGNTEAFF; cdr3_nt: TGCGCCAGCAGCTACGACAGGGAGTGGGGAAACACTGAAGCTTTCTTT
v_call: TRBV29-1; clone_size: -; j_call: TRBJ2-7; d_call: -; cdr3_aa: CSVEDRGRGSSYEQYF; cdr3_nt: TGCAGCGTTGAAGATCGGGGTCGGGGGAGCTCCTACGAGCAGTACTTC
v_call: TRBV4-2; clone_size: -; j_call: TRBJ1-3; d_call: -; cdr3_aa: CASSQAGASSGNTIYF; cdr3_nt: TGTGCCAGCAGCCAAGCAGGGGCAAGCTCTGGAAACACCATATATTTT
v_call: TRBV19; clone_size: -; j_call: TRBJ1-5; d_call: TRBD1; cdr3_aa: CASSPGAGTGEQPQHF; cdr3_nt: TGTGCCAGTAGTCCCGGGGCCGGGACAGGCGAACAGCCCCAGCATTTT
v_call: TRBV27; clone_size: few; j_call: TRBJ2-3; d_call: -; cdr3_aa: CASSLWGEEVPDTQYF; cdr3_nt: TGTGCCAGCAGTTTATGGGGGGAAGAGGTTCCAGATACGCAGTATTTT
v_call: TRBV5-1; clone_size: -; j_call: TRBJ2-7; d_call: TRBD1; cdr3_aa: CATGQDLYEQYF; cdr3_nt: TGCGCCACGGGACAGGACCTCTACGAGCAGTACTTC
v_call: TRBV5-1; clone_size: -; j_call: TRBJ1-6; d_call: -; cdr3_aa: CASSLESQDNSPLHF; cdr3_nt: TGCGCCAGCAGCTTGGAATCGCAGGATAATTCACCCCTCCACTTT
v_call: TRBV2; clone_size: -; j_call: TRBJ2-7; d_call: -; cdr3_aa: CASRADTSYEQYF; cdr3_nt: TGTGCCAGCAGAGCAGACACGTCCTACGAGCAGTACTTC
v_call: TRBV5-6; clone_size: -; j_call: TRBJ1-4; d_call: -; cdr3_aa: CASSLTVRTTNEKLFF; cdr3_nt: TGTGCCAGCAGCTTAACAGTCCGAACAACTAATGAAAAACTGTTTTTT
v_call: TRBV5-6; clone_size: -; j_call: TRBJ1-3; d_call: TRBD1; cdr3_aa: CASSTDRAGNTIYF; cdr3_nt: TGTGCCAGCAGCACCGACAGGGCTGGAAACACCATATATTTT
v_call: TRBV5-8; clone_size: -; j_call: TRBJ2-7; d_call: TRBD2; cdr3_aa: CASSPREGLRLYEQYF; cdr3_nt: TGTGCCAGCAGCCCCCGGGAGGGACTCCGCCTCTACGAGCAGTACTTC
v_call: TRBV5-6; clone_size: once; j_call: TRBJ2-7; d_call: TRBD2; cdr3_aa: CASSLPSGANYEQYF; cdr3_nt: TGTGCCAGCAGCTTGCCTAGCGGGGCCAACTACGAGCAGTACTTC
v_call: TRBV2; clone_size: -; j_call: TRBJ2-7; d_call: TRBD1; cdr3_aa: CASSEMDRGAEQYF; cdr3_nt: TGTGCCAGCAGTGAAATGGACAGGGGGGCCGAGCAGTACTTC
v_call: TRBV6-6; clone_size: -; j_call: TRBJ2-3; d_call: -; cdr3_aa: CASSSPKSTDTQYF; cdr3_nt: TGTGCCAGCAGTTCCCCTAAAAGCACAGATACGCAGTATTTT
v_call: TRBV5-1; clone_size: -; j_call: TRBJ2-7; d_call: TRBD2; cdr3_aa: CASSLGLAGGGEQYF; cdr3_nt: TGCGCCAGCAGCCTCGGACTAGCGGGGGGGGGCGAGCAGTACTTC
v_call: TRBV12-2; clone_size: -; j_call: TRBJ2-7; d_call: -; cdr3_aa: CASRSRRWESSSYEQYF; cdr3_nt: TGTGCAAGTCGCTCGAGGAGGTGGGAGAGTAGCTCCTACGAGCAGTACTTC
v_call: TRBV6-4; clone_size: few; j_call: TRBJ2-3; d_call: -; cdr3_aa: CASSDSGSTDTQYF; cdr3_nt: TGTGCCAGCAGTGACTCTGGCAGCACAGATACGCAGTATTTT
v_call: TRBV10-2; clone_size: -; j_call: TRBJ2-1; d_call: -; cdr3_aa: CASSEQGSSYNEQFF; cdr3_nt: TGCGCCAGCAGTGAGCAGGGGTCCTCCTACAATGAGCAGTTCTTC
v_call: TRBV27; clone_size: -; j_call: TRBJ2-2; d_call: TRBD1; cdr3_aa: CASSLKGAPLTGELFF; cdr3_nt: TGTGCCAGCAGTTTAAAGGGGGCCCCCCTCACCGGGGAGCTGTTTTTT
v_call: TRBV5-1; clone_size: few; j_call: TRBJ2-1; d_call: TRBD2; cdr3_aa: CASSSSAGALDEQFF; cdr3_nt: TGCGCCAGCAGCTCTTCAGCGGGGGCGTTGGATGAGCAGTTCTTC
v_call: TRBV7-2; clone_size: -; j_call: TRBJ2-7; d_call: -; cdr3_aa: CASSREGKQYF; cdr3_nt: TGTGCCAGCAGCCGAGAGGGAAAGCAGTACTTC
v_call: TRBV5-4; clone_size: -; j_call: TRBJ1-6; d_call: -; cdr3_aa: CVSSLGGGTGNSPLHF; cdr3_nt: TGTGTCAGCAGCTTGGGAGGGGGTACGGGTAATTCACCCCTCCACTTT
v_call: TRBV9; clone_size: -; j_call: TRBJ2-7; d_call: -; cdr3_aa: CASSVAHREGEQYF; cdr3_nt: TGTGCCAGCAGCGTAGCTCACAGGGAGGGCGAGCAGTACTTC
v_call: TRBV2; clone_size: once; j_call: TRBJ2-1; d_call: -; cdr3_aa: CASSGGVYSYNEQFF; cdr3_nt: TGTGCCAGCAGTGGCGGGGTTTACTCCTACAATGAGCAGTTCTTC
v_call: TRBV19; clone_size: -; j_call: TRBJ2-1; d_call: TRBD2; cdr3_aa: CASRPSGGNNEQFF; cdr3_nt: TGTGCCAGTAGACCTAGCGGGGGAAACAATGAGCAGTTCTTC
v_call: TRBV5-1; clone_size: few; j_call: TRBJ2-7; d_call: TRBD1; cdr3_aa: CASSPRDRDGEQYF; cdr3_nt: TGCGCCAGCAGCCCCCGGGACAGGGACGGCGAGCAGTACTTC
v_call: TRBV2; clone_size: -; j_call: TRBJ1-2; d_call: TRBD1; cdr3_aa: CASRTGKNYGYTF; cdr3_nt: TGTGCCAGCAGGACAGGGAAGAACTATGGCTACACCTTC
v_call: TRBV19; clone_size: -; j_call: TRBJ2-7; d_call: -; cdr3_aa: CASSIAAGRYEQYF; cdr3_nt: TGTGCCAGTAGTATCGCGGCAGGGCGGTACGAGCAGTACTTC
v_call: TRBV10-3; clone_size: -; j_call: TRBJ1-3; d_call: TRBD1; cdr3_aa: CAITDRGRGNTIYF; cdr3_nt: TGTGCCATCACGGACAGGGGGCGAGGAAACACCATATATTTT
v_call: TRBV7-6; clone_size: -; j_call: TRBJ2-3; d_call: -; cdr3_aa: CASSLDTTEDTQYF; cdr3_nt: TGTGCCAGCAGCTTGGACACGACGGAAGATACGCAGTATTTT
v_call: TRBV5-1; clone_size: once; j_call: TRBJ2-1; d_call: -; cdr3_aa: CASSSGTSYNEQFF; cdr3_nt: TGCGCCAGCAGCTCCGGGACTTCCTACAATGAGCAGTTCTTC
v_call: TRBV19; clone_size: -; j_call: TRBJ2-7; d_call: -; cdr3_aa: CATAGTIRYEQYF; cdr3_nt: TGTGCCACTGCCGGGACAATCCGTTACGAGCAGTACTTC
v_call: TRBV9; clone_size: -; j_call: TRBJ1-5; d_call: TRBD1; cdr3_aa: CASSEDRGRNQPQHF; cdr3_nt: TGTGCCAGCAGCGAGGACAGGGGGCGGAATCAGCCCCAGCATTTT
v_call: TRBV18; clone_size: -; j_call: TRBJ2-1; d_call: TRBD1; cdr3_aa: CASSPVQGTEQFF; cdr3_nt: TGTGCCAGCTCACCAGTACAGGGGACCGAGCAGTTCTTC
v_call: TRBV19; clone_size: -; j_call: TRBJ1-4; d_call: TRBD1; cdr3_aa: CASSMEQGARFDEKLFF; cdr3_nt: TGTGCCAGTAGTATGGAACAGGGGGCTAGGTTTGATGAAAAACTGTTTTTT